These T cell receptor beta chains were read from a single sample in a study of T cells in Graves' hyperthyroidism and ophthalmopathy. Via MiXCR, TCRdb re-called the multiplex PCR reads, giving one row per CDR3 protein. This sample yields 600,000 to 750,000 distinct CDR3 sequences, of which 17% are seen a single time; around a sixth belongs to the top ten. The sample consisted of blood. Receptors originate from a man aged 45-65 years with Graves' hyperthyroidism. Each CDR3 is given with its conserved first and last residue. The order of the fields is V gene, clone size, J gene, D gene, CDR3 DNA, CDR3 protein. D genes are given only for firm matches. Size values are once, few and many counts, or a class for expanded clones, and some rows have none.

TRBV27,many,TRBJ1-5,NA,TGTGCCAGCAGTTTATTCCAGGGGAGCAATCAGCCCCAGCATTTT,CASSLFQGSNQPQHF
TRBV28,few,TRBJ1-5,TRBD1,TGTGCCAGTACGGACAGGATAAATCAGCCCCAGCATTTT,CASTDRINQPQHF
TRBV30,few,TRBJ1-1,NA,TGTGCCTGGAGGTTTCCGGGCACTGAAGCTTTCTTT,CAWRFPGTEAFF
TRBV6-2/TRBV6-3,NA,TRBJ2-1,TRBD2,TGTGCCAGCAATTACTCGAATAGCGGGAACCACAATGAGCAGTTCTTC,CASNYSNSGNHNEQFF
TRBV7-9,NA,TRBJ2-2,NA,TGTGCCAGCAGCTTGCGTCCGGGGGGCCTGGCGGGAGAGAACACCGGGGAGCTGTTTTTT,CASSLRPGGLAGENTGELFF
TRBV19,NA,TRBJ2-5,NA,TGTGCCAGTAGTATCCAGGCTCAAGAGACCCAGTACTTC,CASSIQAQETQYF
TRBV3-1,few,TRBJ2-3,NA,TGTGCCAGCAGCCAAAGGCTTTTAGTCACAGATACGCAGTATTTT,CASSQRLLVTDTQYF
TRBV28,many,TRBJ1-1,NA,TGTGCCAGCATCAGAGACAGTTACACTGAAGCTTTCTTT,CASIRDSYTEAFF
TRBV28,few,TRBJ1-6,NA,TGTGCCAGCAGTTCAGGACAGAGGCTAAATTCACCCCTCCACTTT,CASSSGQRLNSPLHF
TRBV28,NA,TRBJ2-1,TRBD2,TGTGCCAGCAGTTTACCCCCCGCGGGGCTAGCGGGAGGGGATGAGCAGTTCTTC,CASSLPPAGLAGGDEQFF
TRBV6-2/TRBV6-3,few,TRBJ2-7,TRBD1,TGTGCCAGCAGTCCGCTACCGGGACAGGGACTTTCCGAGCAGTACTTC,CASSPLPGQGLSEQYF
TRBV4-3,NA,TRBJ2-7,NA,TGCGCCAGCAGCCAAGAGGGTCAGGGACTCTACGAGCAGTACTTC,CASSQEGQGLYEQYF
TRBV19,NA,TRBJ2-2,TRBD2,TGTGCCAGTAGTATGTACGGGAGGGCCCTCACCGGGGAGCTGTTTTTT,CASSMYGRALTGELFF
TRBV28,NA,TRBJ2-7,NA,TGTGCCAGCAATCCTATCCCCTCGGAGTATTACGAGCAGTACTTC,CASNPIPSEYYEQYF
TRBV7-6,many,TRBJ2-1,TRBD2,TGTGCCAGCAGCACAACGAGGGGGGGATTGCGGGGGGACTACAATGAGCAGTTCTTC,CASSTTRGGLRGDYNEQFF
TRBV27,many,TRBJ2-1,NA,TGTGCCAGCAGTTTAGTAATGCTGGCCCATGAGCAGTTCTTC,CASSLVMLAHEQFF
TRBV6-5,NA,TRBJ1-5,NA,TGTGCCAGCAGTTACTCGTCGGTTTCTAGCAATCAGCCCCAGCATTTT,CASSYSSVSSNQPQHF
TRBV28,few,TRBJ2-5,TRBD2,TGTGCCAGCAGTTTACAAGCGGGAGGGTGGGAGACCCAGTACTTC,CASSLQAGGWETQYF
TRBV2,many,TRBJ2-1,NA,TGTGCCAGCGGAGCCCCCTTATACTACAATGAGCAGTTCTTC,CASGAPLYYNEQFF
TRBV7-2,many,TRBJ1-1,NA,TGTGCCAGCAGCTTCCAAAAGAACACTGAAGCTTTCTTT,CASSFQKNTEAFF
TRBV4-2,NA,TRBJ1-1,TRBD1,TGTGCCAGCAGCCAAGGACAGGGGGCCAGAACTGAAGCTTTCTTT,CASSQGQGARTEAFF
TRBV7-2,many,TRBJ2-2,TRBD1,TGTGCCAGCAGCTTGGGACAGGGGAATAGCGGGGAGCTGTTTTTT,CASSLGQGNSGELFF
TRBV30,many,TRBJ2-1,NA,TGTGCCTGGGCTAAAGATATGGTTGAGCAGTTCTTC,CAWAKDMVEQFF
TRBV28,many,TRBJ2-7,NA,TGTGCCAGCAGTTTAGAAGGCAGGGATGACGAGCAGTACTTC,CASSLEGRDDEQYF
TRBV28,many,TRBJ1-2,TRBD1,TGTGCCAGCACCGTCAGGGGGGCGGGCGGCTACACCTTC,CASTVRGAGGYTF
TRBV7-3,few,TRBJ2-1,TRBD2,TGTGCCAGCAGCTTAACCGCGGGAGGGACTCACAATGAGCAGTTCTTC,CASSLTAGGTHNEQFF
TRBV5-1,NA,TRBJ2-1,TRBD2,TGCGCCAGCAGCTCCTATAGCGGGAACAACAATGAGCAGTTCTTC,CASSSYSGNNNEQFF
TRBV7-9,many,TRBJ2-1,NA,TGTGCCAGCAGCTTATCCCCGGTAAATGAGCAGTTCTTC,CASSLSPVNEQFF
TRBV24-1,many,TRBJ1-5,NA,TGTGCCACCAGTGACTCGGGCACAGGGCCAAATCAGCCCCAGCATTTT,CATSDSGTGPNQPQHF
TRBV4-1,few,TRBJ2-7,NA,TGCGCCAGCAGCCAAGTGGTTTTGGGCGTGGGGGCTGGGGAGCAGTACTTC,CASSQVVLGVGAGEQYF
TRBV3-1,NA,TRBJ2-3,TRBD1,TGTGCCAGCAGCCACGATAGGACAGGACCTAGCACAGATACGCAGTATTTT,CASSHDRTGPSTDTQYF
TRBV27,many,TRBJ2-5,NA,TGTGCCAGCAGTTTCCTCGTTGGGGGGGCGAAAGAGACCCAGTACTTC,CASSFLVGGAKETQYF
TRBV27,NA,TRBJ2-1,NA,TGTGCCAGCAGCGGTTATCATGAGCAGTTCTTC,CASSGYHEQFF
TRBV28,NA,TRBJ2-7,TRBD2,TGTGCCAGCCTCGGGACTAGGGTGCGCTACGAGCAGTACTTC,CASLGTRVRYEQYF
TRBV12-3/TRBV12-4,many,TRBJ2-3,NA,TGTGCCAGCAGGAAGAGAATGGCGGCAGATACGCAGTATTTT,CASRKRMAADTQYF
TRBV11-2,NA,TRBJ2-1,NA,TGTGCCAGCAGCTTAGTGTGGACACTTTACAATGAGCAGTTCTTC,CASSLVWTLYNEQFF
TRBV27,many,TRBJ2-2,NA,TGTGCCAGCAGTTCCGTTTTGGTGAACACCGGGGAGCTGTTTTTT,CASSSVLVNTGELFF
TRBV9,few,TRBJ2-1,NA,TGTGCCAGCAGCGTATCTGGGGGAGCGGCCGATGAGCAGTTCTTC,CASSVSGGAADEQFF
TRBV7-2,NA,TRBJ2-2,TRBD2,TGTGCCAGCAGCTTGTTAGCGGGAGGTTGGGCCGGGGAGCTGTTTTTT,CASSLLAGGWAGELFF
TRBV27,NA,TRBJ2-3,NA,TGTGCCAGAAGTTTAAGGGGCGATACGCAGTATTTT,CARSLRGDTQYF